The entry below describes one TCR beta chain. What antigen it recognizes has not been identified. The record has no base qualities; no much larger clone is one base away. These data originate in a study of T cells in Graves' hyperthyroidism and ophthalmopathy (dated by TCRdb to the late 2010s). As for the study more broadly: Peripheral blood was sampled at the time of initial diagnosis, prior to any treatment. To identify TCR V-J signatures that set the groups apart, the researchers used a discovery cohort of 100 patients, made up of under 45 with Graves' ophthalmopathy and some 58 with stable Graves' hyperthyroidism. After sampling, hyperthyroidism patients received methimazole starting at 30 mg daily, and ophthalmopathy patients received high-dose intravenous methylprednisolone. The approximately 98 discovery patients were randomly divided into training and test sets at a 7:3 ratio. Thyroid tissue and blood T-cell repertoires from six Graves' hyperthyroidism patients were also compared in the study. Prospective prediction of ophthalmopathy was tested in an independent validation cohort consisting of fewer than 20 hyperthyroidism patients and more than 15 patients who later progressed to ophthalmopathy. TCR Vbeta CDR3 sequencing of some 140 peripheral blood samples (approximately 44 ophthalmopathy, about 74 hyperthyroidism and around 17 progressor patients) is reported in the paper.

General conclusions and limits of the study: No statistical method was used to fix the sample size in advance, and group allocation was not hidden from the investigators. In cross-validation, a model built on a 13 V-J signature told ophthalmopathy apart from stable hyperthyroidism with over 85% sensitivity and around 81% specificity, and in testing the same model reached 80%/75%. During validation, the model predicted progression to ophthalmopathy a median of around 6 months ahead of onset, with roughly 65% sensitivity and about 72% specificity. Most expanded thyroid clonotypes (frequency above 0.001) were also detected in blood, suggesting blood repertoires may reflect thyroid immune responses.

TCR beta CDR3 regions were amplified from RNA transcripts. The first round of RT-PCR for the TCR CDR3 was performed with the HTBI primer set and the Qiagen OneStep RT-PCR kit. The libraries were constructed in a second round of multiplex PCR and then size-selected and purified. The libraries were sequenced on an Illumina HiSeq2000 using paired-end 100 bp reads. The authors' analysis ran thus. Raw data were processed with SOAPnuke, discarding reads with adapters, uncalled bases, mean Phred below 15, or no exact constant-primer or identifier match. High-quality paired reads were merged using COPE v1.2.5, and each unique nucleotide sequence was defined as a clonotype. MiTCR v1.1 was used to align clonotypes to the IMGT TRBV, TRBD and TRBJ reference segments. The analysis included only V-J combinations with a frequency above 0.0001, which together covered approximately 99% of the repertoires. The TCS score was defined as the ratio of F50 (clonal expansion) to E x V (chaos), calculated using BLOSUM62-based TCRdist between CDR3 peptides within each V-J. Welch's t-statistics and random forest reduced some 510 V-J features to 13, which were used in a naive Bayes classifier (R e1071). In TCRdb, the public reads were trimmed at Q25 with fastp and aligned with MiXCR, with productive beta chains retained. Rows matching on CDR3 protein sequence are summarized as one entry with the most common DNA and genes. Clone size and V and J calls follow TCRdb, not the original study. The sample table records over 450,000 distinct CDR3 sequences; 15% to 20% of these occur just once. Approximately 15% of the sample goes to the ten largest clones.

The CDR3 covers 16 residues, taking in both the cysteine and the phenylalanine. Kept here is only the CDR3 DNA, which spans 48 bases and is read in frame from base 1. Cut back by 0 bases and 4 bases, the V and J ends lie 13 bases apart. Via the germline V gene, CDR1 is MGHRA and CDR2 YSYEKL. Ophthalmopathy patients had moderately to severely active disease, Clinical Activity Score of at least 3, NOSPECS grade of at least 4, and duration under 3 months. Any patient with an uncontrolled infection, another autoimmune disease, pregnancy or lactation was excluded. Clinical symptoms, serum thyroxine and TRAb, thyroid ultrasound, and orbital computed tomography formed the basis for the diagnoses. Ficoll-Paque density gradient centrifugation was used to isolate PBMCs from about 10 ml of fresh peripheral blood. Trizol reagent was used to extract total RNA, and RNA quality was then checked on an Agilent 2100 Bioanalyzer.

This chain is built from TRBV4-1 and TRBJ1-5; matching of 6 bases hints at TRBD1 as the D gene. Sequencing input: blood. This receptor was identified in a young woman with Graves' ophthalmopathy. DNA sequence: TGCGCCAGCAGCCAAGATCAGGCAGGGGATAATCAGCCCCAGCATTTT. The encoded protein is CASSQDQAGDNQPQHF.